The clone carrying this T cell receptor beta chain was detected only a few times. The antigen is not known. Sequencing targeted expressed TCRB transcripts, as all isolated RNA had been reverse transcribed. Clones were sequenced by immunoSEQ multiplex PCR, and TCRdb holds only the in-frame ones, with some missing. The sample has over 650,000 clones, 11% to 15% seen once. CD4+ cells of the naive, central memory, regulatory and stem cell-like memory types were sorted via CD45RO/CCR7/CD25/CD127/CD95/CD27. These data originate in a study of beta chain features in type 1 diabetes. Study-wide results and caveats: There was a moderate but significant shortening of TCRB CDR3s in all four CD4+ subsets of Type 1 diabetes patients. In cDNA sequencing, cells with high TCR expression could be over-represented.

V lost 3 bases and J lost 0, with 12 bases in between. CDR1 is LGHNA, CDR2 YNFKEQ, per germline. The CDR3 loop spans 16 amino acids. The V and J genes are TRBV4-2 and TRBJ1-3, with D hard to call. The TCR was taken from a man between 18 and 29 years old with type 1 diabetes. Specimen: naive CD4+ T cells from blood. Written as DNA, the CDR3 is TGTGCCAGCAGCCACGGTGGGTCCACCTCTGGAAACACCATATATTTT. Its translation: CASSHGGSTSGNTIYF.